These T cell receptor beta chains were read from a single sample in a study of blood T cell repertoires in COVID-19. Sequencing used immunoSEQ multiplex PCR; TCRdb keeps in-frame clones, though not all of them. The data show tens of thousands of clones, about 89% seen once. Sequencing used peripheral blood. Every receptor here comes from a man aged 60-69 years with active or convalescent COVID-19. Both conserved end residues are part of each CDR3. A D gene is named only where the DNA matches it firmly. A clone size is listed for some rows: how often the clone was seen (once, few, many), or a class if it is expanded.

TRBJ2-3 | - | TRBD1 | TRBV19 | CASSTRQGRFTDTQYF | TGTGCCAGTAGTACGAGACAGGGACGATTCACAGATACGCAGTATTTT
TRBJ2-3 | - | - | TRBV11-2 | CASSTHSGVPDKITDTQYF | TGTGCCAGCAGCACGCACTCCGGGGTTCCCGATAAAATTACAGATACGCAGTATTTT
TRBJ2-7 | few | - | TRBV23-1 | CASSLLESRYF | TGCGCCAGCAGCCTACTAGAGAGCAGGTACTTC
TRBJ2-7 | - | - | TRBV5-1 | CASSRTVSHEQYF | TGCGCCAGCAGCAGGACAGTTTCCCACGAGCAGTACTTC
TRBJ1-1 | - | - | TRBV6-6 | CASSYSSQGYTEAFF | TGTGCCAGCAGTTACTCGTCGCAGGGGTACACTGAAGCTTTCTTT
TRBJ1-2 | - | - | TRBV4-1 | CASSQGGGRDYGYTF | TGCGCCAGCAGCCAAGGAGGGGGACGGGACTATGGCTACACCTTC
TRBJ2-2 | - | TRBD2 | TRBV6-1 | CASSEEASGWNTGELFF | TGTGCCAGCAGTGAAGAGGCTAGCGGGTGGAACACCGGGGAGCTGTTTTTT
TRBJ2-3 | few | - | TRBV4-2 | CASSQDRRTTDTQYF | TGTGCCAGCAGCCAAGATCGGAGGACCACAGATACGCAGTATTTT
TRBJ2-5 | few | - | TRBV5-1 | CASSLEGRGEETQYF | TGCGCCAGCAGCTTGGAAGGCAGGGGAGAAGAGACCCAGTACTTC
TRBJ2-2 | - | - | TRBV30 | CAWRRAGNTGELFF | TGTGCCTGGAGGAGGGCGGGAAATACCGGGGAGCTGTTTTTT
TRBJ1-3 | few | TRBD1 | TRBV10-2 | CASSEERTGDHSGNTIYF | TGCGCCAGCAGTGAAGAAAGGACAGGGGACCACTCTGGAAACACCATATATTTT
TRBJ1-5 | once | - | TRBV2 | CASSAEGNQPQHF | TGTGCCAGCAGTGCCGAGGGCAATCAGCCCCAGCATTTT
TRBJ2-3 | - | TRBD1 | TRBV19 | CASSPSRAGGEGDTQYF | TGTGCCAGTAGTCCAAGTAGGGCAGGGGGCGAAGGAGATACGCAGTATTTT
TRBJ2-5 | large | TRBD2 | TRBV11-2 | CASTVAGAGETQYF | TGTGCCAGCACAGTAGCGGGGGCCGGAGAGACCCAGTACTTC
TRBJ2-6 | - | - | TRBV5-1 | CASSKLAGINSGANVLTF | TGCGCCAGCAGTAAACTTGCAGGGATTAACTCTGGGGCCAACGTCCTGACTTTC
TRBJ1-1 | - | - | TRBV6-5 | CASSYNLGGEAFF | TGTGCCAGCAGTTATAACCTAGGGGGTGAAGCTTTCTTT
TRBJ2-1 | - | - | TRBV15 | CATSRNSGDDEQFF | TGTGCCACCAGCAGAAATTCAGGGGACGATGAGCAGTTCTTC
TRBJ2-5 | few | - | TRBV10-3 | CAISERDKYQETQYF | TGTGCCATCAGTGAGAGGGACAAGTACCAAGAGACCCAGTACTTC
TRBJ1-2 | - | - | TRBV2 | CASSESGDPYGYTF | TGTGCCAGCAGTGAATCAGGGGACCCCTATGGCTACACCTTC
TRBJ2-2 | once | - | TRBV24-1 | CATSDLTRSGELFF | TGTGCCACCAGTGATTTGACGAGGTCCGGGGAGCTGTTTTTT
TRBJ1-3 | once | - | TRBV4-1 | CASRHTPSGNTIYF | TGCGCCAGCAGACATACACCATCTGGAAACACCATATATTTT
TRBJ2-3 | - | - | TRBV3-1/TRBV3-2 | CASSNSRGDTQYF | TGTGCCAGCAGTAATAGCCGTGGAGATACGCAGTATTTT
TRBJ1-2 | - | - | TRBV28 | CASRTGFWGYTF | TGTGCCAGCAGAACAGGGTTTTGGGGCTACACCTTC
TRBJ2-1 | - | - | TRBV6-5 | CASSYSIRGLTEEQFF | TGTGCCAGCAGTTACTCGATTAGGGGCCTGACCGAAGAGCAGTTCTTC
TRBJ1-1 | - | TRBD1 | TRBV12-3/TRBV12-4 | CASSPLQGWAFF | TGTGCCAGCAGTCCGCTACAGGGGTGGGCTTTCTTT
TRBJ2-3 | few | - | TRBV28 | CASTLGGSLLTTDTQYF | TGTGCCAGCACCCTAGGAGGGAGCCTCTTAACAACAGATACGCAGTATTTT
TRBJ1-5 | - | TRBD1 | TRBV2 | CASSYQGAGNQPQHF | TGTGCCAGCAGTTACCAGGGGGCCGGGAATCAGCCCCAGCATTTT
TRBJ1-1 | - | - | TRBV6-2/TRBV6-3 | CASSVQGTEAFF | TGTGCCAGCAGTGTACAGGGAACTGAAGCTTTCTTT
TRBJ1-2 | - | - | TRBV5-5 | CASSLVRGSIYGYTF | TGTGCCAGCAGCTTGGTCCGGGGGAGTATCTATGGCTACACCTTC
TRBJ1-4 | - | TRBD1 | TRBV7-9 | CASSSGVTGTNEKLFF | TGTGCCAGCAGCTCTGGGGTGACAGGGACTAATGAAAAACTGTTTTTT
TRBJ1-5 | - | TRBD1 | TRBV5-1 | CASSFGEGAAQPQHF | TGCGCCAGCAGCTTCGGTGAGGGGGCGGCTCAGCCCCAGCATTTT
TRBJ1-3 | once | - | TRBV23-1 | CASSLGTYRYHIYF | TGCGCCAGCAGCCTAGGAACCTATCGGTATCACATATATTTT
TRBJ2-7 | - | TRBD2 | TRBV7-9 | CASSSEFGTTLLEQYF | TGTGCCAGCAGCTCGGAATTCGGGACTACCCTCCTCGAGCAGTACTTC
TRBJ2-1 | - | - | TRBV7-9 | CASSLDSYNEQFF | TGTGCCAGCAGCTTAGACAGTTACAATGAGCAGTTCTTC
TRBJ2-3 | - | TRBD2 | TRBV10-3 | CAISESLGLAADTQYF | TGTGCCATCAGTGAGTCGCTGGGACTAGCGGCCGATACGCAGTATTTT
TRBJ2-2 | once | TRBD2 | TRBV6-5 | CASIAGGAGELFF | TGTGCCAGTATAGCGGGGGGGGCCGGGGAGCTGTTTTTT
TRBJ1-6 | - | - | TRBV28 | CASSFRQVNSPLHF | TGTGCCAGCAGTTTTCGGCAGGTTAATTCACCCCTCCACTTT
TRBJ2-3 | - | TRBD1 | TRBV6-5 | CASRSGQGITDTQYF | TGTGCCAGCAGGTCGGGACAGGGGATCACAGATACGCAGTATTTT
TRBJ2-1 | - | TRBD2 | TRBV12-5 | CASGSPLAGGSYNEQFF | TGTGCTAGTGGTTCCCCCCTAGCGGGGGGATCCTACAATGAGCAGTTCTTC
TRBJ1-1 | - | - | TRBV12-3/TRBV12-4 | CASSSGPTEAFF | TGTGCCAGCAGTTCGGGTCCAACTGAAGCTTTCTTT
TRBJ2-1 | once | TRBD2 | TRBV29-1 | CSVPVSSGGYNEQFF | TGCAGCGTTCCCGTCTCTAGCGGGGGATACAATGAGCAGTTCTTC
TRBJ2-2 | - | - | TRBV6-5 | CASSYDRNTGELFF | TGTGCCAGCAGTTACGACAGGAACACCGGGGAGCTGTTTTTT
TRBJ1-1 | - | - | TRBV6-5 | CASSYGLSNTEAFF | TGTGCCAGCAGTTACGGGCTTTCCAACACTGAAGCTTTCTTT
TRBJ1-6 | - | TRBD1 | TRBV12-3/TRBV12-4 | CASKGQVNSPLHF | TGTGCCAGCAAGGGACAGGTTAATTCACCCCTCCACTTT
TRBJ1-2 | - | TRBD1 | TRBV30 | CAWGDRDYYGYTF | TGTGCCTGGGGGGACAGGGATTACTATGGCTACACCTTC
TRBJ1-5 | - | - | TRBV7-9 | CASSLAGGNQPQHF | TGTGCCAGCAGCTTAGCTGGAGGGAATCAGCCCCAGCATTTT
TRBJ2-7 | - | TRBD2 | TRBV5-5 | CASSLVRGGPYEQYF | TGTGCCAGCAGCTTGGTGCGGGGGGGGCCCTACGAGCAGTACTTC
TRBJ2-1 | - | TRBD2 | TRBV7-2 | CASSPRRESYNEQFF | TGTGCCAGCAGCCCCAGGCGGGAGTCCTACAATGAGCAGTTCTTC
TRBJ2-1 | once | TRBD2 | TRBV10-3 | CAIRASGGGLGEQFF | TGTGCCATCAGAGCCAGCGGGGGGGGTTTGGGTGAGCAGTTCTTC
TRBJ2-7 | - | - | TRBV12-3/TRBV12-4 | CASSISSYEQYF | TGTGCCAGCAGCATCAGCTCCTACGAGCAGTACTTC
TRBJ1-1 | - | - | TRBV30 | CAWYGRGEAFF | TGTGCCTGGTACGGACGGGGTGAAGCTTTCTTT
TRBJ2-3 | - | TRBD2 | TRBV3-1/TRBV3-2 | CASSQDRTSGGIDTQYF | TGTGCCAGCAGCCAAGATCGGACTAGCGGGGGTATAGATACGCAGTATTTT